The 18 T cell receptor beta chains presented below share a single source sample, sequenced in a study of T cells in Graves' hyperthyroidism and ophthalmopathy. Amplification yielded TCR beta CDR3 regions, with RNA transcripts as the source. The HTBI primer set drove a first-round RT-PCR of the TCR CDR3. Each CDR3 protein is one row after TCRdb ran MiXCR on the multiplex PCR reads. The sample has 500,000 to 650,000 distinct CDR3 sequences; roughly 15% are singletons. What was sequenced was blood. These receptors came from a woman aged 18-29 years with Graves' ophthalmopathy.

In this sample, this clonotype turned up many times. The V call is TRBV4-1, the J call TRBJ2-7; D is ambiguous. V was trimmed by 0 bases and J by 3 bases, leaving 12 bases between them. The CDR3 sequence is 15 residues long. Germline V gene sequence: CDR1 MGHRA, CDR2 YSYEKL. CDR3 sequence: CASSQDRRLGYEQYF. DNA for the CDR3: TGCGCCAGCAGCCAAGATCGGCGTTTGGGCTACGAGCAGTACTTC.

This clonotype was counted many times. The rearrangement uses TRBV20-1 and TRBJ2-1; 12 bases align to TRBD2. Per the germline V gene, CDR1 is DFQATT and CDR2 is SNEGSKA (reference sequence). V shed 0 bases and J 12 bases; nucleotides not matched to a gene: 12. The CDR3 consists of 16 residues. The CDR3 DNA sequence: TGCAGTGCTAGAGATAGACTAGCGGGGGCGTCGGTTCGGCAGTTCTTC. Its protein product is CSARDRLAGASVRQFF.

This clonotype has just a few counts. This chain links TRBV6-1 with TRBJ1-6; weak D call: TRBD1 (5 bases). Germline-derived CDR1 and CDR2 are MNHNS and SASEGT. The CDR3 has 15 amino acids. V gave up 6 bases and J gave up 5 bases, with 14 bases separating them. The CDR3 region has the DNA TGTGCCAGCAGACCCGACAGACCTGATAATTCACCCCTCCACTTT. Encoded protein: CASRPDRPDNSPLHF.

The sample holds a few counts of this clonotype. J is TRBJ1-1 and V is TRBV29-1; D uncertain. The germline V gene has CDR1 SQVTM and CDR2 ANQGSEA. CDR3 length: 12 residues. The DNA of the CDR3 is TGCACCACGGTGGCAGGGAACACTGAAGCTTTCTTT. Amino acids: CTTVAGNTEAFF.

This clonotype showed up many times. J is TRBJ2-1 and V is TRBV30, with 10 bases aligning to TRBD1. The germline V gene encodes CDR1 GTSNPN and CDR2 SVGIG (reference sequence). The ends lost 3 bases at V and 8 bases at J; junction bases unmatched: 7. The CDR3 contains 14 residues. The CDR3 sequence is CAWRETGGFYEQFF. CDR3 nucleotide sequence: TGTGCCTGGAGGGAGACAGGGGGCTTCTATGAGCAGTTCTTC.

This clonotype was observed many times. V usage is TRBV7-2 and J usage is TRBJ2-7; possibly TRBD1 or TRBD2 for D (7 bases each). Trimming shortened V by 5 bases and J by 6 bases, and 14 bases separated the two germline ends. The CDR3 consists of 13 residues. CDR1 and CDR2 from the germline V gene are SGHTA and FQGNSA. As DNA, the CDR3 is TGTGCCAGCAGCCGTCAGGGGGGGACCGAGCAGTACTTC. Translating gives CASSRQGGTEQYF. The variable domain in full, with the rest retrieved from reference TRBV7-2 and TRBJ2-7, is GAGVSQSPSNKVTEKGKDVELRCDPISGHTALYWYRQSLGQGLEFLIYFQGNSAPDKSGLPSDRFSAERTGGSVSTLTIQRTQQEDSAVYLCASSRQGGTEQYFGPGTRLTVT.

CDR3 residues: CASSGPAENTDTQYF. CDR3 bases: TGTGCCAGCAGTGGGCCAGCCGAAAACACAGATACGCAGTATTTT. V gene TRBV25-1 combines with J gene TRBJ2-3; D ambiguous. This CDR3 spans 15 amino acids. Germline assignment: CDR1 MGHDK and CDR2 SYGVNS. V gave up 4 bases and J gave up 2 bases, with 13 bases separating them.

The chain has TRBV3-1 and TRBJ1-5; D is ambiguous. From germline, CDR1 is LGHDT and CDR2 YNNKEL (reference sequence). Trimming took 5 bases from V and 5 from J, leaving 22 bases between them. The CDR3 is 17 amino acids. In DNA, the CDR3 is TGTGCCAGCAGCTTTAAAGGCGTGGAACAGCCTGATCAGCCCCAGCATTTT. It yields the protein CASSFKGVEQPDQPQHF.

There are many counts of this clonotype. CDR3 sequence: CASRDWTGDYQTNTEAFF. For the CDR3, the DNA is TGTGCCAGCAGGGACTGGACAGGGGATTATCAAACCAACACTGAAGCTTTCTTT. V gene TRBV6-8 combines with J gene TRBJ1-1, with 9 bases matching TRBD1. V shed 6 bases and J 2 bases; nucleotides not matched to a gene: 16. From germline, CDR1 is MNHGY and CDR2 SAAAGT. The CDR3 loop spans 18 amino acids.

This clonotype has a count of ten or more. The rearrangement uses TRBV5-1 and TRBJ1-1; 7 bases fit TRBD1. Per germline, CDR1 SGHRS and CDR2 YFSETQ. The CDR3 extends over 17 amino acids. The junction had 12 bases not matched to a gene; V was cut back by 4 bases and J by 0 bases. In DNA form, the CDR3 reads TGCGCCAGCAGCCTCAAACAGGGGACTCGGATGAACACTGAAGCTTTCTTT. Amino acid sequence: CASSLKQGTRMNTEAFF.

The sample holds many counts of this clonotype. V is TRBV3-1 and J is TRBJ1-3; D unclear. Trimming took 5 bases from V and 3 from J, leaving 5 bases between them. The V gene's germline CDR1 is LGHDT and CDR2 YNNKEL (reference sequence). This CDR3 is built from 12 residues. CDR3: CASSSGGNTIYF. CDR3 nucleotide sequence: TGTGCCAGCAGCTCCGGTGGAAACACCATATATTTT.

This clonotype was picked up many times. CDR3 bases: TGTGCCAGCAGAACTCCTGCACCCGGATGGGATGGCTACACCTTC. Residues: CASRTPAPGWDGYTF. V is TRBV28 and J is TRBJ1-2, with unresolved D. The CDR3 spans 15 residues. V was trimmed by 6 bases and J by 6 bases, leaving 20 bases between them. Germline V lookup: CDR1 MDHEN, CDR2 SYDVKM.

This chain connects TRBV2 to TRBJ2-2; 8 bases fit TRBD2. Looked up from germline, CDR1 is SNHLY and CDR2 is FYNNEI. The CDR3 covers 13 residues. Trimming at V came to 6 bases and at J to 6 bases, leaving 3 bases not matched to a gene. The CDR3: CASRASGSGELFF. CDR3 nucleotides: TGTGCCAGCAGAGCTAGCGGGTCCGGGGAGCTGTTTTTT.

V and J are TRBV20-1 and TRBJ2-7; 10 bases fit TRBD1. The J call is uncertain, as TRBJ2-1 better fits the DNA end. The CDR3 has 13 amino acids. Germline lookup yields CDR1 DFQATT and CDR2 SNEGSKA (reference sequence). Here the CDR3 reads CSARGQGAYEQFF. In DNA form, the CDR3 reads TGCAGTGCTAGAGGACAGGGGGCCTACGAGCAGTTCTTC.

This clonotype was recorded many times. This rearrangement joins TRBV5-1 to TRBJ2-2; possible D gene TRBD1, 6 bases. The CDR3 sequence is 14 residues long. Germline V lookup: CDR1 SGHRS, CDR2 YFSETQ. Trimming shortened V by 2 bases and J by 6 bases, and 11 bases separated the two germline ends. CDR3 DNA sequence: TGCGCCAGCAGCTTTTTACAGGGAGCCGGGGAGCTGTTTTTT. It specifies CASSFLQGAGELFF.

This clonotype was counted at least ten times. The chain recombines TRBV12-3 or TRBV12-4 with TRBJ1-2, with TRBD1 matching 10 bases. The length of the CDR3 is 16 residues. V was clipped by 2 bases and J by 4 bases; unmatched bases: 7. The DNA of the CDR3 is TGTGCCAGCAGTTTACAGACAGGGGGCGCCGGCTATGGCTACACCTTC. This sequence encodes CASSLQTGGAGYGYTF.

This clonotype has ten or more counts. This sequence joins TRBV28 and TRBJ2-7; weak D call: TRBD1 (6 bases). Trimming removed 7 bases at V and 3 bases at J, with 13 bases between. The V gene's germline CDR1 is MDHEN and CDR2 SYDVKM. The CDR3 runs 13 residues. The CDR3 region is CASNGGQIYEQYF. CDR3 nucleotides: TGTGCCAGCAATGGAGGACAGATCTACGAGCAGTACTTC.

This clonotype was seen ten or more times. V and J are TRBV29-1 and TRBJ2-2; 8 bases match TRBD1. V dropped 7 bases and J dropped 3; count of bases not matched to a gene: 7. The CDR3 spans 14 residues. Germline values: CDR1 SQVTM, CDR2 ANQGSEA. The CDR3 region has the DNA TGCAGCGCTCGGGACAGGATTGACACCGGGGAGCTGTTTTTT. It yields the protein CSARDRIDTGELFF.